This T cell receptor (beta chain) was profiled in a study of CD8 T cells in ankylosing spondylitis (dated by TCRdb to 2015 to 2018). In terms of the full investigation: To find TCR variants linked to disease, the study profiled T cell receptor beta repertoires in ankylosing spondylitis patients and healthy donors. The full study cohort was made up of over 20 ankylosing spondylitis patients and 108 healthy donors. Peripheral blood was sampled, and synovial fluid was additionally collected from ankylosing spondylitis patients. Overall results and qualifications from the work: Some motif variants were previously reported in synovial fluid and blood of reactive arthritis patients, suggesting common disease-initiation mechanisms. The disease-linked clones were reported to be significantly enriched in matched synovial fluid samples from ankylosing spondylitis patients. A TCR beta motif made up of under ten highly homologous amino acid variants appeared to be characteristic of blood from ankylosing spondylitis patients. The disease-linked clones showed a CD8+ phenotype and occurred at relatively low frequencies in peripheral blood.

Sequencing was carried out with an Illumina HiSeq 2500. Quantitative 5'-RACE with molecular barcodes was used to prepare TCR beta libraries. The paper's data handling went like this. To identify disease-linked TCR variants, a new computational method was used, one built on a probabilistic model of VDJ rearrangement. TCRdb reanalyzed the raw reads on its own, using fastp at Q25 for trimming and MiXCR for clone calling, and kept in-frame beta chains. Rows merge per CDR3 protein into single entries with the most common DNA and genes. The V and J calls were not made by the authors but by TCRdb's processing. A total of about 240,000 distinct CDR3 sequences appear in this sample, around 7.8% of them only once. Of the sample, around 7% is held by the ten largest clones. On this clonotype itself: Its antigen remains undetermined. Base qualities were left out, and no much larger clone turns up one base away.

V loses 6 bases, J loses 0 bases, and the germline ends lie 10 bases apart. The CDR3 starts with the cysteine, ends with the phenylalanine, and has 14 residues. Only the CDR3 DNA is retained, 42 bases long and in frame from the first base. The sequenced material came from blood, either unsorted or a sorted T cell fraction (not recorded which). This receptor was obtained from a male donor with ankylosing spondylitis or in good health (not recorded which). Here the chain combines TRBV12-3 or TRBV12-4 and TRBJ2-3, with the D gene call left open. The CDR3 has the sequence CASSYQLSTDTQYF. The sequenced DNA: TGTGCCAGCAGCTACCAACTCAGCACAGATACGCAGTATTTT.